This T cell receptor (beta chain) was obtained from a study of CD8 T cells in ankylosing spondylitis. Findings and caveats of the study: Disease-linked clones reportedly concentrated significantly in matched ankylosing spondylitis synovial fluid.

TCRdb reprocessed the 5' RACE reads via MiXCR and lists one record per CDR3 protein. The sample lists hundreds of thousands of distinct CDR3 sequences, around 7.8% occurring once. This clonotype was seen at least ten times. The antigen remains unidentified. CDR3 length: 12 amino acids. The V gene lost 3 bases and the J gene lost 2 bases, with 7 bases spanning the gap. The germline V gene has CDR1 DFQATT and CDR2 SNEGSKA (reference sequence). The sequencing input was blood, either unsorted or a sorted T cell fraction (not recorded which). The source of this sequence is a male donor with ankylosing spondylitis or in good health (not recorded which). The rearrangement joins TRBV20-1 to TRBJ2-5, with D unclear. CDR3 in DNA: TGCAGTGCTAGGCGTCCTCAAGAGACCCAGTACTTC. It translates to CSARRPQETQYF.